This T cell receptor (beta chain) was observed in a study of T cells after yellow fever vaccination. For the study at large: Each low-cell-number fraction was prepared by means of SMART-Seq v4 Ultra Low Input.

V lost 1 base to trimming and J lost 0 bases, with 9 bases between them. Germline-derived CDR1 and CDR2 are SGHNT and YYREEE (reference sequence). The CDR3 runs 15 residues. This clonotype occurred many times. Its antigen remains unknown. In making TCR cDNA, 5'RACE template switching added a universal primer site and UMIs to it. TCRdb recomputed calls from the 5' RACE reads with MiXCR, one row per CDR3 protein. This table holds under 150,000 distinct CDR3 sequences, more than 6% found once. Broader study findings: The booster saw the reappearance of most primary-vaccination clones (nearly 98% CD4, almost 90% CD8). Although most clonotypes did not, a small share appeared in both CD4 and CD8 compartments.

This chain uses TRBV5-4 with TRBJ2-3; D is unresolved. The input for sequencing was CD4+ T cells sorted from PBMCs, taken 5 days after the yellow fever booster vaccination. The sequence was collected from a man aged 30 to 45 who received the YFV17D yellow fever vaccine. This chain's CDR3 is CASSLRSRSTDTQYF. The CDR3 coding sequence is TGTGCCAGCAGCTTGCGGTCCAGGAGCACAGATACGCAGTATTTT.